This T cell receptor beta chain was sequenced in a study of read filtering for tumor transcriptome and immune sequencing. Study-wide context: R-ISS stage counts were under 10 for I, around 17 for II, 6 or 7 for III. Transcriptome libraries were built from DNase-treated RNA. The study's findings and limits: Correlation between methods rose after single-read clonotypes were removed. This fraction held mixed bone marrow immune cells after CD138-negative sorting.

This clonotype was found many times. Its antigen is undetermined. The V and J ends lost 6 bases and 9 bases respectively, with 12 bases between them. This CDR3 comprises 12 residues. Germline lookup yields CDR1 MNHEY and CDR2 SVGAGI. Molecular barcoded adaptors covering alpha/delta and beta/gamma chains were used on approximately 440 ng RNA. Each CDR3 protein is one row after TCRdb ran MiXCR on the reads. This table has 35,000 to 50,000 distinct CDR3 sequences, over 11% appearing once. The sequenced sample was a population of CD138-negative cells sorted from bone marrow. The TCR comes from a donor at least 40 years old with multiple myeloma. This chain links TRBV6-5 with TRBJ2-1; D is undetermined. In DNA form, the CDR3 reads TGTGCCAGCAGGGCCGCGACGGGTGAGCAGTTCTTC. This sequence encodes CASRAATGEQFF.